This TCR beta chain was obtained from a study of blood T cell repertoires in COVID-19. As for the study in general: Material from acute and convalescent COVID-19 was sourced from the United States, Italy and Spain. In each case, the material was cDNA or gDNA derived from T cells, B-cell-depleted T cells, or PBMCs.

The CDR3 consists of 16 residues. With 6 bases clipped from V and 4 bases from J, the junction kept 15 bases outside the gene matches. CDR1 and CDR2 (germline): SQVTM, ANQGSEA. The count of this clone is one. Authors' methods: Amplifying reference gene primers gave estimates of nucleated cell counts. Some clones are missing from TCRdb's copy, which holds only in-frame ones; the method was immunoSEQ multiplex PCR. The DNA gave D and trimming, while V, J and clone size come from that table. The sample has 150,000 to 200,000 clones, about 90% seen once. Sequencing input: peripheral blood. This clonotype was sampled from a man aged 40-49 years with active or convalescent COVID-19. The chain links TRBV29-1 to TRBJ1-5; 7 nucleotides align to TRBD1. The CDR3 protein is CSVLPLRQGKNQPQHF. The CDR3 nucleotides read TGCAGCGTCCTCCCACTTCGACAGGGCAAGAATCAGCCCCAGCATTTT.